These T cell receptor beta chains were read from a single sample in a study of control samples from healthy donors and cancer patients. Profiled with immunoSEQ multiplex PCR; TCRdb holds only in-frame clones, not every one. The data hold some 48,000 clones, with 93% observed a single time. The sample was PBMCs. These receptors all come from a woman in her 50s with head and neck cancer. Each CDR3 is given without its conserved first and last residue. The size of a clone is reported for some rows only, either as once, few or many, or as a class for expanded clones.

TRBV20-1	TRBJ1-2	NA	SASVGRGMGYGYT
TRBV10-3	TRBJ2-5	NA	AISESESGRPGGQY
TRBV6-5	TRBJ1-1	NA	ASSRGRDTEAF
TRBV9	TRBJ2-7	medium-sized	ASSAWTGESYEQY
TRBV7-9	TRBJ2-2	NA	ASSDLQRAVTGELF
TRBV9	TRBJ1-2	NA	ASTLGTGNYGYT
TRBV19	TRBJ1-5	NA	ASSLRENQPQH
TRBV5-1	TRBJ2-3	once	ASSLGQGADTQY
TRBV18	TRBJ2-7	NA	ASSPGYEQY
TRBV3-1/TRBV3-2	TRBJ2-1	NA	ASSRVSNEQF
TRBV2	TRBJ2-5	NA	ASSEQGRGGETQY
TRBV4-1	TRBJ2-7	once	ASSQGEGATEQY
TRBV3-1/TRBV3-2	TRBJ1-6	NA	ASSHRESSSYNSPLH
TRBV5-1	TRBJ2-3	once	ASSSPEGTDTQY
TRBV19	TRBJ2-1	NA	ASSPAGGTPFRNEQF
TRBV28	TRBJ2-2	NA	ASSPQNTGELF
TRBV19	TRBJ2-1	once	ASSKESSYNEQF
TRBV7-9	TRBJ1-1	NA	ASYREGNTEAF
TRBV2	TRBJ2-3	NA	ASSGTAGVTDTQY
TRBV2	TRBJ2-3	NA	ASSVAGGRTDTQY
TRBV4-1	TRBJ1-2	NA	ASSQEGQGDGYT
TRBV19	TRBJ1-2	NA	ASSGGQGSYGYT
TRBV24-1	TRBJ2-1	NA	ATSDLRTSADNEQF
TRBV5-6	TRBJ1-2	NA	ASSTGQRYGYT
TRBV6-1	TRBJ1-2	NA	ASSEALQGRGYT
TRBV29-1	TRBJ2-7	few	SVSSGQGVYEQY
TRBV5-1	TRBJ1-2	few	ASSLDRAGGYT
TRBV24-1	TRBJ2-7	NA	ATSGTGPTYEQY
TRBV6-6	TRBJ1-6	NA	ASSYGMEKSPLH
TRBV6-7	TRBJ1-1	NA	ASSYLNLEAF
TRBV19	TRBJ1-5	NA	ASSIERTQPQH
TRBV24-1	TRBJ2-6	once	ATSGGRGVSGANVLT
TRBV18	TRBJ1-5	NA	ASSPDGFGQPQH
TRBV7-8	TRBJ1-1	once	ASSLAEQRAF
TRBV6-6	TRBJ2-7	once	ASQRGSYEQY
TRBV6-6	TRBJ1-1	NA	ASSSPTDTEAF
TRBV7-9	TRBJ1-4	NA	ASSLADLSTNEKLF
TRBV29-1	TRBJ2-5	NA	SVEDQEGVGETQY
TRBV11-3	TRBJ2-5	NA	ASSLGLAGAEETQY
TRBV28	TRBJ1-1	NA	ASSLWTPNTEAF
TRBV18	TRBJ2-7	NA	ASSPSADSYEQY
TRBV5-1	TRBJ2-5	once	ASSFIRHETQY
TRBV19	TRBJ1-1	NA	ASNHRGRNTEAF
TRBV2	TRBJ1-5	once	ASSVGWDNQPQH
TRBV28	TRBJ2-1	NA	ASSLLAGRDNEQF
TRBV6-4	TRBJ2-1	NA	ASSELAGGHEQF